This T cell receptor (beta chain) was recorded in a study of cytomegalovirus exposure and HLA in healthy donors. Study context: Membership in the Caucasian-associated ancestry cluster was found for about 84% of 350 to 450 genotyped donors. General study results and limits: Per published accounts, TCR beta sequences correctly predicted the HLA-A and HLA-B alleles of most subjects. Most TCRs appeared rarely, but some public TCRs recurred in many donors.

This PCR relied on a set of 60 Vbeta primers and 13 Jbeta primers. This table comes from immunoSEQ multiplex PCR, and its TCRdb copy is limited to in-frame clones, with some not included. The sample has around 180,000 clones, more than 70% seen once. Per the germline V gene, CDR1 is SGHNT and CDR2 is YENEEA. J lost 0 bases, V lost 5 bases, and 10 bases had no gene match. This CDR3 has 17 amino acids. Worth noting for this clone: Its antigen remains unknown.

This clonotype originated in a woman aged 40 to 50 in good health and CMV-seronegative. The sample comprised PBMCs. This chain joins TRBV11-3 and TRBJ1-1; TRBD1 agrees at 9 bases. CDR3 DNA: TGTGCCAGCAGCCCTGGGACAGGGAAATTGATGAACACTGAAGCTTTCTTT. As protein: CASSPGTGKLMNTEAFF.